This is a list of T cell receptor beta chains from one sample in a study of beta chain features in type 1 diabetes. Assay used: immunoSEQ multiplex PCR; TCRdb lists only in-frame clones, some missing. The sample holds about 230,000 clones, roughly 16% seen once. Sequencing was carried out using naive CD4+ T cells from blood. Receptors originate from a man aged 25-40 years with type 1 diabetes. The CDR3 runs from the conserved cysteine through the conserved F or W. A D gene is named only where the DNA matches it firmly. Clone sizes are given selectively: once, few, many, or a class where the clone is expanded.

size	D	V	J	CDR3	DNA
-	-	TRBV29-1	TRBJ2-2	CSVGGRRNTGELFF	TGCAGCGTTGGAGGCAGGAGGAACACCGGGGAGCTGTTTTTT
few	TRBD1	TRBV30	TRBJ2-3	CAWNYRTGPDTQYF	TGTGCCTGGAACTATAGGACAGGCCCCGATACGCAGTATTTT
few	-	TRBV7-9	TRBJ1-1	CASTDTANEAFF	TGTGCCAGCACGGACACCGCCAATGAAGCTTTCTTT
few	TRBD2	TRBV25-1	TRBJ2-3	CASSAQRRGTATDTQYF	TGTGCCAGCAGTGCCCAACGGCGGGGGACGGCAACAGATACGCAGTATTTT
-	TRBD1	TRBV2	TRBJ2-7	CASRRDSYEQYF	TGTGCCAGCAGGAGGGACAGCTACGAGCAGTACTTC
-	-	TRBV6-5	TRBJ2-7	CASSYSRGEQYF	TGTGCCAGCAGTTACTCGAGGGGCGAGCAGTACTTC
-	TRBD2	TRBV2	TRBJ2-5	CASSGGAETQYF	TGTGCCAGCAGCGGGGGGGCGGAGACCCAGTACTTC
few	TRBD2	TRBV9	TRBJ2-7	CASSVFELASYEQYF	TGTGCCAGCAGCGTTTTTGAACTAGCGTCGTACGAGCAGTACTTC
-	-	TRBV19	TRBJ1-1	CASQIAGRNTEAFF	TGTGCCAGTCAAATCGCGGGCCGTAACACTGAAGCTTTCTTT
few	-	TRBV7-9	TRBJ2-7	CASSIRLDDEQYF	TGTGCCAGCAGCATCCGGTTGGATGACGAGCAGTACTTC
few	TRBD1	TRBV28	TRBJ2-6	CASSRTGRFSGANVLTF	TGTGCCAGCAGCCGGACAGGCAGATTCTCTGGGGCCAACGTCCTGACTTTC
-	TRBD2	TRBV2	TRBJ2-1	CASRTSGGSYNEQFF	TGTGCCAGCAGGACCAGCGGGGGCTCCTACAATGAGCAGTTCTTC
few	-	TRBV28	TRBJ1-5	CASSSDQPQHF	TGTGCCAGCAGTTCGGATCAGCCCCAGCATTTT
-	-	TRBV4-1	TRBJ2-3	CASSQEVSPISTDTQYF	TGCGCCAGCAGCCAAGAGGTATCCCCGATAAGCACAGATACGCAGTATTTT
-	-	TRBV29-1	TRBJ1-1	CSVFGHEAFF	TGCAGCGTTTTCGGCCACGAAGCTTTCTTT
few	-	TRBV28	TRBJ2-7	CASSPSLGITYEQYF	TGTGCCAGCAGTCCAAGCCTTGGGATCACCTACGAGCAGTACTTC
few	-	TRBV7-2	TRBJ2-5	CASSLGQYQETQYF	TGTGCCAGCAGCTTAGGACAGTATCAAGAGACCCAGTACTTC
few	-	TRBV15	TRBJ2-5	CATSGGPKRTGSSETQYF	TGTGCCACCAGCGGAGGGCCCAAAAGGACGGGTAGCTCAGAGACCCAGTACTTC
-	TRBD2	TRBV2	TRBJ2-3	CASSALAGGNTQYF	TGTGCCAGCAGTGCCCTAGCGGGAGGAAATACGCAGTATTTT
few	-	TRBV2	TRBJ2-3	CASKGSPSTDTQYF	TGTGCCAGCAAAGGTTCCCCCTCCACAGATACGCAGTATTTT
-	TRBD2	TRBV7-9	TRBJ2-3	CASSPWTSGDTDTQYF	TGTGCCAGCAGCCCCTGGACTAGCGGGGACACAGATACGCAGTATTTT
-	TRBD1	TRBV4-1	TRBJ2-7	CASSQEVGDSSYEQYF	TGCGCCAGCAGCCAAGAGGTTGGGGACAGCTCCTACGAGCAGTACTTC